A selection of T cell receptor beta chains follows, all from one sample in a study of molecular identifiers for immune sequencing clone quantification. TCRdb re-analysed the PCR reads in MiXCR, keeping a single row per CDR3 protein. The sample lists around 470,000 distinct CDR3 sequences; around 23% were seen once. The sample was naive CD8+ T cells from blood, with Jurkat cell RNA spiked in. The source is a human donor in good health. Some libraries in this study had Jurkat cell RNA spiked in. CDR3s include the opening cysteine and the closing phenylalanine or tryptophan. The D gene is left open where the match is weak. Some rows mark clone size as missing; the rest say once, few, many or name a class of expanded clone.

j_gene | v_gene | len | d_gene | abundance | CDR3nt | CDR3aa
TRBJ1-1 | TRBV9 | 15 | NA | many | TGTGCCAGCAGCAAAGGGACCGGGAGAGGTACTGAAGCTTTCTTT | CASSKGTGRGTEAFF
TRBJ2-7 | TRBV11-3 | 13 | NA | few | TGTGCCAGCAGCCAGAGTCACTCCTACGAGCAGTACTTC | CASSQSHSYEQYF
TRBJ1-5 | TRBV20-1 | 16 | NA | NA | TGCAGTGCTAGAGATGTAGTCAATTATAGCAATCAGCCCCAGCATTTT | CSARDVVNYSNQPQHF
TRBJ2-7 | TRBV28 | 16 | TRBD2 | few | TGTGCCAGCAGTTTATCCCAACTAGCGGGAGGGTACGAGCAGTACTTC | CASSLSQLAGGYEQYF
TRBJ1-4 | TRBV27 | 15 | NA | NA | TGTGCCAGCAGGGGCCGATGGGCGTCTAATGAAAAACTGTTTTTT | CASRGRWASNEKLFF
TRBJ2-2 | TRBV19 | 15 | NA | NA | TGTGCCAGTAGTACCGGGACCGGATTAGCCGGGGAGCTGTTTTTT | CASSTGTGLAGELFF
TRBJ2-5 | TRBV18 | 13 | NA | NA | TGTGCCAGCCGGGATGCATTAACGGAGACCCAGTACTTC | CASRDALTETQYF
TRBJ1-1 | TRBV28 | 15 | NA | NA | TGTGCCAGCAGTTTATACGGGGGCGCGGGTACTGAAGCTTTCTTT | CASSLYGGAGTEAFF
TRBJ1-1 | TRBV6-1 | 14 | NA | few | TGTGCCAGCAGTGATTGGGGGGTAGGCACTGAAGCTTTCTTT | CASSDWGVGTEAFF
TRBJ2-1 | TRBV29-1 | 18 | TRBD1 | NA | TGCAGCGTTGAGCCGAGCAGGGGGTCCTCAACCTTGGGCGATGAGCAGTTCTTC | CSVEPSRGSSTLGDEQFF
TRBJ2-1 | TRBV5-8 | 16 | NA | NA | TGTGCCAGCAGCTTGGTCCCCGCAGAGTGGGGCGATGAGCAGTTCTTC | CASSLVPAEWGDEQFF
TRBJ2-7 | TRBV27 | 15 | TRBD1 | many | TGTGCCAGCAGTTTACGAGGGCAGGGGGCATACGAGCAGTACTTC | CASSLRGQGAYEQYF
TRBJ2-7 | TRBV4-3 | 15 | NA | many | TGCGCCAGCAGCCAAGGAAGGGCCGGGCCCTACGAGCAGTACTTC | CASSQGRAGPYEQYF
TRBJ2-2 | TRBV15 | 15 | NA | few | TGTGCCACCAGCGGTTATTTTGCGAACACCGGGGAGCTGTTTTTT | CATSGYFANTGELFF
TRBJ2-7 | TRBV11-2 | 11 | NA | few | TGTGCCAGCAGCTTAGTAGCGAGGTTTTACTTC | CASSLVARFYF
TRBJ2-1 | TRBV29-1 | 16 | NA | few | TGCAGCGTTGAGATCGTAAGGACTTCTTCCTACAATGAGCAGTTCTTC | CSVEIVRTSSYNEQFF
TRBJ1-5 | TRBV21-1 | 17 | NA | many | TGTGCCAGCAGCAAAGGGGACAGGGTACAGGGCAATCAGCCCCAGCATTTT | CASSKGDRVQGNQPQHF
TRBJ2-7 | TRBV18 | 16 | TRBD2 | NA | TGTGCCAGCTCACCCCCTAGCGGGGTCAGCTCCTACGAGCAGTACTTC | CASSPPSGVSSYEQYF
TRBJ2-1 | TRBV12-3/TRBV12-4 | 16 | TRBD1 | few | TGTGCCAGCAGGCCCGCCCGGGGACAGGGGGGCAATGAGCAGTTCTTC | CASRPARGQGGNEQFF
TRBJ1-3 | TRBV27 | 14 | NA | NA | TGTGCCAGCAGTTCCGTCCCCTCTGGAAACACCATATATTTT | CASSSVPSGNTIYF
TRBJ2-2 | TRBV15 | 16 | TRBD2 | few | TGTGCCACCAGCATTCGGACTAGCGGGAGGACCGGGGAGCTGTTTTTT | CATSIRTSGRTGELFF
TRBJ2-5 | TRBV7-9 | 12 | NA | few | TGTGCCAGCAGCTTAGCGTTCGAGACCCAGTACTTC | CASSLAFETQYF
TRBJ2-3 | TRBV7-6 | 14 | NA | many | TGTGCCAGCAGCTCTTTGGAGGGGTTAGATACGCAGTATTTT | CASSSLEGLDTQYF
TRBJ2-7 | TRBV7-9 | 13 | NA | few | TGTGCCAGCACCCTTGGGAGTCGCTACGAGCAGTACTTC | CASTLGSRYEQYF